This record concerns one T cell receptor beta chain sequence. Which antigen it targets is not known. No qualities accompany the bases; no much larger clone lies one base away. TCRbeta CDR3 regions were amplified from genomic DNA by means of the immunoSEQ Assay, a bias-controlled multiplex PCR. The paper's data handling went like this. Within the assay, amplification of reference gene primers was used to estimate how many nucleated cells each sample contained. To quantify the absolute abundance of each unique TCRbeta CDR3 rearrangement, sequence reads were collapsed and filtered. Productive Simpson clonality was computed per sample as the square root of Simpson's diversity index over productive rearrangements. The immuneACCESS repertoire file appears here via TCRdb, limited to in-frame rearrangements. These files lack a portion of the clones; in checked studies, under half of the deficit traces to unresolved V genes, and the cause of the others is not known. The DNA gave D and trimming, while V, J and clone size come from that table. This sample is represented by some 100,000 clones; approximately 92% of them were singletons. The ten most abundant clones make up more than 5.5% of the sample.

The germline V gene (reference sequence) supplies CDR1 LNHDA and CDR2 SQIVND. Deletion took 7 bases off V and 8 bases off J, with a span of 6 bases between the germline ends. The CDR3, from cysteine to phenylalanine, totals 10 residues. The entry retains the CDR3 DNA only, 30 bases that are in frame from base 1. Collaborating institutions collected whole blood in K2EDTA tubes following their own protocols. For TCRbeta analysis, collaborators shipped samples in one of three forms: frozen whole blood, isolated PBMCs, or DNA extracted from either of those sample types. This specimen belongs to a study of blood T cell repertoires in COVID-19 (dated by TCRdb to 2019 to 2021). Regarding the research as a whole: Collaborator samples came from the United States, Italy and Spain and covered acute and convalescent phases of COVID-19. Sample metadata almost always included a de-identified subject ID, COVID-19 status, age in years and sex. Where available, HLA class I and class II types were taken from metadata supplied by the sample provider and were not determined by assay-based typing. The material from the prospective study consisted of cDNA or gDNA derived from T cells, B-cell-depleted T cells, or PBMCs. Samples were obtained from the ongoing ImmuneRACE study (first 160 participants) and from some 1,300 subjects provided by 6 global collaborators. A freely available public database, intended as a resource for researchers studying the immune response to SARS-CoV-2, is where the repertoires were released. Deeply sampled blood TCRbeta repertoires from subjects exposed to, actively infected with, or recovered from COVID-19 were included in the dataset.

Study-level results and caveats: The amount of clinical and demographic metadata varied by source and participant and was provided uncurated.

The sequenced sample consisted of peripheral blood. This sequence originates from a man aged 65 to 79 with acute or convalescent COVID-19. Rearrangement joined TRBV19 to TRBJ2-1, and possibly TRBD2, on 5 matching bases. CDR3 region: CASNGDEQFF. The sequenced DNA: TGTGCCAGTAACGGGGATGAGCAGTTCTTC.